These 31 T cell receptor beta chains originate from one sample sequenced in a study of monozygotic twins with inflammatory bowel disease (dated by TCRdb to the late 2010s). Libraries were prepared through 5' RACE. Sequencing was carried out with an Illumina HiSeq 2500. TCRdb reprocessed the reads; each CDR3 protein sequence makes one entry, and DNA is unavailable. The sample table includes 110,000 to 150,000 distinct CDR3 sequences. The ten largest clones take up roughly 1.2% of the sample. Sequencing was done on a sample of blood. The receptor source for this set is a human donor with ulcerative colitis or Crohn's disease, or a healthy co-twin of an affected twin (not recorded which).

The V call is TRBV7-6, the J call TRBJ1-6; the D call from TCRdb, TRBD1, cannot be confirmed without DNA. This CDR3 region has 14 residues. Germline V gene sequence: CDR1 SGHVS, CDR2 FNYEAQ. CDR3 sequence: CASSPGTDNSPLHF.

The chain couples TRBV5-1 to TRBJ2-3. There are 13 residues in the CDR3. Germline V lookup: CDR1 SGHRS, CDR2 YFSETQ. CDR3 loop: CASSLEGADTQYF.

The rearrangement uses TRBV7-9 and TRBJ1-6. CDR1 and CDR2 (germline): SEHNR, FQNEAQ (reference sequence). CDR3 size: 15 residues. This CDR3 is CASSLVAADNSPLHF.

The chain employs TRBV27 and TRBJ2-7; there is no DNA to check the TCRdb D call of TRBD1. CDR3 length equals 15 residues. Germline lookup yields CDR1 MNHEY and CDR2 SMNVEV (reference sequence). CDR3 region: CASSLVGTGGQEQYF.

The V gene is TRBV20-1, the J gene TRBJ2-7; TCRdb designates TRBD2, a call that cannot be tested without DNA. In germline, CDR1 is DFQATT, CDR2 SNEGSKA (reference sequence). The CDR3 runs to 16 residues. CDR3 loop: CSADLPIAGRPYEQYF.

V and J are TRBV6-5 and TRBJ2-1; TCRdb's assignment of TRBD2 cannot be checked, as there is no DNA. This CDR3 is built from 14 residues. Germline loops: CDR1 MNHEY, CDR2 SVGAGI. The CDR3 here is CASSYGQTINEQFF.

This chain uses TRBV20-1 with TRBJ2-1; with no DNA, the TCRdb D assignment of TRBD1 cannot be verified. The CDR3 length is 15 residues. CDR1 DFQATT and CDR2 SNEGSKA come from the germline V gene (reference sequence). The CDR3: CSASRRTGTYNEQFF.

The chain is built from TRBV6-2 or TRBV6-3 and TRBJ2-2; TCRdb returns TRBD2, unconfirmable since there is no DNA. This CDR3 spans 16 amino acids. CDR1 and CDR2 (germline): MNHEY, SVGEGT. The chain's CDR3 is CASRTGRGRSTGELFF.

The V gene is TRBV30, the J gene TRBJ1-4. There are 19 residues in the CDR3. The germline V gene has CDR1 GTSNPN and CDR2 SVGIG (reference sequence). CDR3 amino acids: CAWSAFQSGVFMTNEKLFF.

The rearrangement uses TRBV7-8 and TRBJ2-1; TCRdb returns TRBD2, unconfirmable since there is no DNA. The length of the CDR3 is 16 residues. Germline lookup yields CDR1 SGHVS and CDR2 FQNEAQ. This CDR3 is CASSSKRESSYNEQFF.

The chain joins TRBV2 to TRBJ2-2; TCRdb returns TRBD1, unconfirmable since there is no DNA. Germline V gene lookup returns CDR1 SNHLY and CDR2 FYNNEI. The CDR3 runs 15 residues. CDR3 amino acids: CASSWEGANHGELFF.

The chain has TRBV9 and TRBJ1-5; TCRdb picks TRBD1, but there is no DNA to check that call. The germline CDR1 and CDR2 sequences are SGDLS and YYNGEE. This CDR3 has 14 residues. This CDR3 is CASSVGGIGQSQHF.

V is TRBV27 and J is TRBJ2-1; the D gene TCRdb calls, TRBD1, cannot be checked with no DNA. CDR3 length: 14 amino acids. Germline V lookup: CDR1 MNHEY, CDR2 SMNVEV (reference sequence). The CDR3 loop is CASSFSITGGEQFF.

The CDR3 protein is CATSREAGWGQGKNEQYF. The chain joins TRBV15 to TRBJ2-7; with no DNA, the TCRdb D assignment of TRBD1 cannot be verified. Germline loops: CDR1 LNHNV, CDR2 YYDKDF (reference sequence). The CDR3 runs to 18 residues.

This chain uses TRBV28 with TRBJ2-7; no DNA is available, so the TRBD1 call from TCRdb remains unchecked. There are 13 residues in the CDR3. Looked up from germline, CDR1 is MDHEN and CDR2 is SYDVKM. CDR3 region: CASLGQVTYEQYF.

The chain combines TRBV6-6 with TRBJ1-1; TCRdb gives TRBD1 as the D gene, but with no DNA this cannot be confirmed. The germline V gene encodes CDR1 MNHNY and CDR2 SVGAGI (reference sequence). The CDR3 is made up of 14 amino acids. The CDR3 loop reads CASKNQGINTEAFF.

V usage is TRBV6-1 and J usage is TRBJ1-1; the D gene TCRdb calls, TRBD1, cannot be checked with no DNA. The CDR3 has 13 amino acids. Germline CDR1 reads MNHNS; CDR2 reads SASEGT. CDR3 loop: CASGLTGATEAFF.

V is TRBV5-5 and J is TRBJ1-2; with no DNA, the TCRdb D assignment of TRBD1 cannot be verified. CDR1 and CDR2 from the germline V gene are SGHKS and YYEKEE (reference sequence). The CDR3 contains 17 residues. The chain's CDR3 is CASSLNPTAGGNYGYTF.

This rearrangement joins TRBV5-5 to TRBJ2-7. The CDR3 spans 14 residues. CDR1 SGHKS and CDR2 YYEKEE come from the germline V gene (reference sequence). CDR3 sequence reads: CASSLDRGLLEQYF.

The V call is TRBV18, the J call TRBJ2-2. CDR1 is KGHSH and CDR2 is LQKENI in the germline V gene. This CDR3 is 12 amino acids long. CDR3 sequence: CASSPRSGELFF.

This chain joins TRBV5-1 and TRBJ1-1; TCRdb calls TRBD1, which cannot be checked without DNA. The V gene's germline CDR1 is SGHRS and CDR2 YFSETQ. The length of the CDR3 is 12 residues. CDR3 protein: CASRGTVNEAFF.

J is TRBJ2-2 and V is TRBV20-1; there is no DNA to check the TCRdb D call of TRBD1. Germline V gene data show CDR1 as DFQATT and CDR2 as SNEGSKA (reference sequence). This CDR3 contains 17 residues. The CDR3 spells CSASVEDRGANTGELFF.

The J gene is TRBJ1-3, the V gene TRBV29-1; TCRdb selects TRBD1, and the lack of DNA leaves this call unchecked. There are 14 residues in the CDR3. Per the germline V gene, CDR1 is SQVTM and CDR2 is ANQGSEA. This chain's CDR3 is CSVEGPGTGNTIYF.

The chain carries TRBV6-2 or TRBV6-3 and TRBJ2-4; as DNA is missing, the TRBD1 call by TCRdb cannot be tested. Germline V gives CDR1 MNHEY, CDR2 SVGEGT. This CDR3 is 16 amino acids long. CDR3 loop: CASSYRDRGTPYIQYF.

The chain carries TRBV29-1 and TRBJ2-2; the TCRdb D gene call, TRBD1, has no DNA to confirm it. In germline, CDR1 is SQVTM, CDR2 ANQGSEA. The CDR3 totals 17 residues. CDR3 sequence reads: CSAATGQKISNTGELFF.

The chain is built from TRBV30 and TRBJ2-1; the D gene TCRdb calls, TRBD2, cannot be checked with no DNA. Germline V CDR1 and CDR2: GTSNPN, SVGIG (reference sequence). The CDR3 is 18 residues long. The CDR3 loop reads CAWSALRLGLAGEKEQFF.

The rearrangement joins TRBV25-1 to TRBJ1-1; TCRdb indicates TRBD1, and absent DNA this call remains unverified. The V gene's germline CDR1 is MGHDK and CDR2 SYGVNS. This CDR3 has 13 residues. CDR3 protein: CASRQGSDTEAFF.

The chain couples TRBV30 to TRBJ2-1; no DNA is available, so the TRBD2 call from TCRdb remains unchecked. This CDR3 is 13 amino acids long. The germline V gene encodes CDR1 GTSNPN and CDR2 SVGIG (reference sequence). CDR3 amino acids: CAWSTSGKNEQFF.

The chain recombines TRBV6-1 with TRBJ1-2; absent DNA, TCRdb's TRBD1 call cannot be checked. In germline, CDR1 is MNHNS, CDR2 SASEGT. CDR3 length: 12 amino acids. CDR3 protein: CASTGVLYGYTF.

The J gene is TRBJ2-1, the V gene TRBV12-3 or TRBV12-4; as DNA is missing, the TRBD1 call by TCRdb cannot be tested. The CDR3 is made up of 15 amino acids. The CDR3 loop is CASSLTGGPWDEQFF.

J is TRBJ2-7 and V is TRBV5-6; TCRdb lists TRBD1, though no DNA is available to test this call. The CDR3 totals 15 residues. Germline V gene lookup returns CDR1 SGHDT and CDR2 YYEEEE. The chain's CDR3 is CASSLLGTDTYEQYF.